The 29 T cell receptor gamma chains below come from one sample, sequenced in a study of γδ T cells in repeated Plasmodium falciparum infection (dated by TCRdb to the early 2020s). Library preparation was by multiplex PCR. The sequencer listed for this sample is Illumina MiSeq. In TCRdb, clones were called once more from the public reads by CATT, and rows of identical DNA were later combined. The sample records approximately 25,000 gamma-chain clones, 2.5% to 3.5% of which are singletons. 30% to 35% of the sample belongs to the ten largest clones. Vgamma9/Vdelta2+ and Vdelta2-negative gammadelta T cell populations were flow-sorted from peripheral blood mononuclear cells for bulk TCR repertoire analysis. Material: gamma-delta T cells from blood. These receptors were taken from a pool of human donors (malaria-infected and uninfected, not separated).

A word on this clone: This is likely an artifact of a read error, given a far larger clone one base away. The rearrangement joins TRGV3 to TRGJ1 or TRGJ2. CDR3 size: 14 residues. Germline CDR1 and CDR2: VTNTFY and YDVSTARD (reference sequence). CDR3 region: CATWDRVVYYKKLF. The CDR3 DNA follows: TGTGCCACCTGGGACAGGGTCGTTTATTATAAGAAGCTCTTT.

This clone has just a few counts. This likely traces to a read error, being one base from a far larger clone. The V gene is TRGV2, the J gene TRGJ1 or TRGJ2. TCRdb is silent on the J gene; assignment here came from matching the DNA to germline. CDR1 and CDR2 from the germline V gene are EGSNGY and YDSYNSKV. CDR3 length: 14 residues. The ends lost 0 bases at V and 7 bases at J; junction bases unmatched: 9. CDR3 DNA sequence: TGTGCCACCTGGGACGGGACTAGTGGCTATAAGAAACTCTTT. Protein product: CATWDGTSGYKKLF.

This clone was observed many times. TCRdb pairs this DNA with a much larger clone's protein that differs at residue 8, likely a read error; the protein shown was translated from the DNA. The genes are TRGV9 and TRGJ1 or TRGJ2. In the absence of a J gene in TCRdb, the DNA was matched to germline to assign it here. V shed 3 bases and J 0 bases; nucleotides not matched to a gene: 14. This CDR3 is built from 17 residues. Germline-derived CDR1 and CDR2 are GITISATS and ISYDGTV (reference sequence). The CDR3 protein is CALWEPTAPWNYYKKLF. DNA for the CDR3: TGTGCCTTGTGGGAGCCAACAGCCCCCTGGAATTATTATAAGAAACTCTTT.

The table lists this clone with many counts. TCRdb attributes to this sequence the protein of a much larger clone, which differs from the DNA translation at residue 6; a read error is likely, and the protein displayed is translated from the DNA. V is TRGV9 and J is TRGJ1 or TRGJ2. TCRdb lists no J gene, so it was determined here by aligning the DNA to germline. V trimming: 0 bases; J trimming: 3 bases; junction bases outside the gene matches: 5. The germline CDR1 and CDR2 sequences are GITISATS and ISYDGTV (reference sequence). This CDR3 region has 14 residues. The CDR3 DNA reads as TGTGCCTTGTGGGAGGTGGCTAGTTATTATAAGAAACTCTTT. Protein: CALWEVASYYKKLF.

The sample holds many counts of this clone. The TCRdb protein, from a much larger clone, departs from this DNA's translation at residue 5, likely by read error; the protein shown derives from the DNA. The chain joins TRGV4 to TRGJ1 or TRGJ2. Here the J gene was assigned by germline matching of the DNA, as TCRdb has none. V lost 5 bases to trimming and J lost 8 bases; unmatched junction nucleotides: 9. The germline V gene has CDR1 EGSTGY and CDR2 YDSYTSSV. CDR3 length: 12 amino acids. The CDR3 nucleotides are TGTGCCACCTGGGGTGGCCACCATAAGAAACTCTTT. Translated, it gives CATWGGHHKKLF.

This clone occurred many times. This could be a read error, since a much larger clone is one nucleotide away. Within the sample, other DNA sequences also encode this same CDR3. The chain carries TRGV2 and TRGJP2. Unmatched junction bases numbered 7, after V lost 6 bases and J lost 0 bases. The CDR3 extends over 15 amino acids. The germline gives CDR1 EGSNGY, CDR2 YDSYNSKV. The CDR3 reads CATWTQYSSDWIKTF. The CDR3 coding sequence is TGTGCCACCTGGACCCAATATAGTAGTGATTGGATCAAGACGTTT.

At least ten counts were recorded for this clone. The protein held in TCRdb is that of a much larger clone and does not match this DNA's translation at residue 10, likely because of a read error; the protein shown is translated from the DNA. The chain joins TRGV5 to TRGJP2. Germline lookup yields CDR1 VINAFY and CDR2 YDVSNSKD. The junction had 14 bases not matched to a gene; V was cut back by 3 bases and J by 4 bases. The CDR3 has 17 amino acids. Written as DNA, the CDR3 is TGTGCCACCTGGGACTGGGAGGTTATGGATAGTGATTGGATCAAGACGTTT. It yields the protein CATWDWEVMDSDWIKTF.

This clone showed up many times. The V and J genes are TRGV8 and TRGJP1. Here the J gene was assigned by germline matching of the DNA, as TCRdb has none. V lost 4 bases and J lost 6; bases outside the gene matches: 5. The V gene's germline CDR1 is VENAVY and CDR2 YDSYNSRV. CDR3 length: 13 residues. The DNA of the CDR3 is TGTGCCACCTGGGACCCGGCTGGTTGGTTCAAGATATTT. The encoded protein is CATWDPAGWFKIF.

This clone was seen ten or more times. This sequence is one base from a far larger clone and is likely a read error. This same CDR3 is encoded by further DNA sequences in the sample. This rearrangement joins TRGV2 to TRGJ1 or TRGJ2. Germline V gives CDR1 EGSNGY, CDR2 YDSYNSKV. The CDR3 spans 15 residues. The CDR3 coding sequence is TGTGCCACCTGGGACGGGCCGCGCCATTATTATAAGAAGCTCTTT. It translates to CATWDGPRHYYKKLF.

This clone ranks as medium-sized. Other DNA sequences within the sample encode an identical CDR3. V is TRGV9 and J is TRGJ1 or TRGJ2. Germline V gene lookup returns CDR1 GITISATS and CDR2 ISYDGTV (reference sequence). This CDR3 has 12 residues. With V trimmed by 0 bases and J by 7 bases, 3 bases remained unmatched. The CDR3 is CALWEVLYKKLF. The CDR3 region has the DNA TGTGCCTTGTGGGAGGTGCTGTATAAGAAACTCTTT.

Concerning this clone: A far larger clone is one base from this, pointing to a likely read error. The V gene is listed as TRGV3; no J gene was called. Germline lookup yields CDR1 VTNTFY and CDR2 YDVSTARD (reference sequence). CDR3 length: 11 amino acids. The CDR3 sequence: CATWDRPAKLF. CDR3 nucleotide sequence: TGTGCCACCTGGGACAGGCCTGCGAAGCTCTTT.

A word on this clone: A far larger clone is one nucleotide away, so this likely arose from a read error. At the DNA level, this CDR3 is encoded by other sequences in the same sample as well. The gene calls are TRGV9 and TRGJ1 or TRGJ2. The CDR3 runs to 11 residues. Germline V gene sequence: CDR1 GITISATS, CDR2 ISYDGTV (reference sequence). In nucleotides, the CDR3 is TGTGCCCTGTGGGAGTGGTGTGGGAAACTCTTT. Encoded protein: CALWEWCGKLF.

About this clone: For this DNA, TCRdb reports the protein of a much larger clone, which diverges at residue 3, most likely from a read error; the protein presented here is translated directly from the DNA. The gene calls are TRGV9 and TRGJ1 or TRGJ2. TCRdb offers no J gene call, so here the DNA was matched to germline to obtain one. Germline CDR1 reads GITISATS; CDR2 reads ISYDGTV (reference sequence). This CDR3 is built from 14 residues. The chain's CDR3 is CASWEVTNYYKKLF. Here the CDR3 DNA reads TGTGCCTCGTGGGAGGTTACTAATTATTATAAGAAACTCTTT.

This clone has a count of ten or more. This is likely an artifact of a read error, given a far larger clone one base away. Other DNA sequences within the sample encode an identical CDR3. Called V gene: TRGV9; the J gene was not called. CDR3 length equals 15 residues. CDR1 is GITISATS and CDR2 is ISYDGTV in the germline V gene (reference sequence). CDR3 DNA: TGTGCCTTGTGGGAGCTCTCACCGGGCAAAAAAATCAAGGTATTC. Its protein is CALWELSPGKKIKVF.

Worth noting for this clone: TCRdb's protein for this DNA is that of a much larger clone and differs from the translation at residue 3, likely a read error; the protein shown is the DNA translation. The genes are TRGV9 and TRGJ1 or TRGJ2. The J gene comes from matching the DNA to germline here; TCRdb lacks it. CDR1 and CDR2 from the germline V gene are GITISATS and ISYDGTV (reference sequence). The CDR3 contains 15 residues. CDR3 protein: CASWEVHRKFPKKLF. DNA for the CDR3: TGTGCCTCGTGGGAGGTGCATCGAAAGTTTCCCAAGAAACTCTTT.

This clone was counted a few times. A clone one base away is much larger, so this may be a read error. The CDR3 DNA reads as TGTACCACCTGGGACGAGCTTGATTGGATCAAGACGTTT. Its protein product is CTTWDELDWIKTF. The rearrangement uses TRGV2 and TRGJP2. Germline loops: CDR1 EGSNGY, CDR2 YDSYNSKV. This CDR3 is 13 amino acids long.

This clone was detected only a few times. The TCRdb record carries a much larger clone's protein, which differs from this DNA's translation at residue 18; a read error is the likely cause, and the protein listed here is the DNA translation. CDR3 sequence reads: CALWEVHGSVRKELGKKSKVF. In DNA form, the CDR3 reads TGTGCCTTGTGGGAGGTGCATGGTTCGGTACGTAAAGAGTTGGGCAAAAAAAGCAAGGTATTT. The chain links TRGV9 to TRGJP. The J gene was missing in TCRdb and was found by matching the end of the DNA to germline. This CDR3 is built from 21 residues. Germline CDR1 GITISATS, CDR2 ISYDGTV (reference sequence).

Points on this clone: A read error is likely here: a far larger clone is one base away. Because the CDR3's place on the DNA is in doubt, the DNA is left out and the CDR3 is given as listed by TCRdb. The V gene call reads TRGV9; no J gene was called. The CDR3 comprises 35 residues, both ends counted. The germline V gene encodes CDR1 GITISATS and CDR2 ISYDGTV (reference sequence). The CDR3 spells CALWEARADRIIIRNSLAVEQHLLSQVSIGRIQHF.

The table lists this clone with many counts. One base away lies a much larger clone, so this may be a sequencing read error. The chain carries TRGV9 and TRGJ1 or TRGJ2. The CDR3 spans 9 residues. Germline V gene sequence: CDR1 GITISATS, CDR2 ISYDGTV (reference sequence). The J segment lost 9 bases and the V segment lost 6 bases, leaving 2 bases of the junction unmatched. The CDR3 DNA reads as TGTGCCTTGTGGAGTAAGAAACTCTTT. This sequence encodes CALWSKKLF.

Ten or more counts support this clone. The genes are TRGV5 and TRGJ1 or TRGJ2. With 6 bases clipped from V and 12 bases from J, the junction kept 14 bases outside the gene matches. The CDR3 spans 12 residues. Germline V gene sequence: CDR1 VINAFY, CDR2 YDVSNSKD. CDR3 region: CATWLPIPLKLF. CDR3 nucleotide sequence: TGTGCCACCTGGCTTCCGATTCCGCTGAAACTCTTT.

This CDR3 is CATWDTCGKLF. The CDR3 DNA sequence: TGTGCCACCTGGGACACTTGTGGGAAACTCTTT. V and J are TRGV4 and TRGJ1 or TRGJ2. CDR3 length: 11 residues. CDR1 is EGSTGY, CDR2 YDSYTSSV, per germline. V lost 4 bases, J lost 12 bases, and 9 bases stayed unmatched.

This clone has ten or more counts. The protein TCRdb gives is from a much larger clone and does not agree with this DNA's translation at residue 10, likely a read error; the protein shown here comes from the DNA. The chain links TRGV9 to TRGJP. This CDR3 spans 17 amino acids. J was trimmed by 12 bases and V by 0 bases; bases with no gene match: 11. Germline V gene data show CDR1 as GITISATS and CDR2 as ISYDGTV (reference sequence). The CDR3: CALWEVQGGSGKKIKVF. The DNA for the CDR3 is TGTGCCTTGTGGGAGGTGCAAGGGGGGTCGGGCAAAAAAATCAAGGTATTT.

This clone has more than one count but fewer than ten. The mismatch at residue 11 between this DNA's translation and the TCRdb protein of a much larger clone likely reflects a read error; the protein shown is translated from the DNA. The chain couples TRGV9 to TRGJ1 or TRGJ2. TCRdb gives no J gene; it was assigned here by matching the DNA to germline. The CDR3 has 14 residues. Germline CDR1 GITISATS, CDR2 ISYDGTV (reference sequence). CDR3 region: CALTRPPGYYRKLF. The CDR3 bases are TGTGCCTTGACTCGGCCCCCTGGTTATTATAGGAAACTCTTT.

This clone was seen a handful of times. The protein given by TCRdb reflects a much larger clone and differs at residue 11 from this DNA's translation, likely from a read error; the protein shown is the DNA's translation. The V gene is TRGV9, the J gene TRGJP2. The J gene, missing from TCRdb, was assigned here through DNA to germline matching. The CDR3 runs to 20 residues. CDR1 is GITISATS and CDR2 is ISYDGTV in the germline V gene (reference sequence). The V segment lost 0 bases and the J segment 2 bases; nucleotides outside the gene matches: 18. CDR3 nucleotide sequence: TGTGCCTTGTGGGAGGTGCGGGGAAGTTACATGGGGAGTAGTGATTGGATCAAGACGTTT. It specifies CALWEVRGSYMGSSDWIKTF.

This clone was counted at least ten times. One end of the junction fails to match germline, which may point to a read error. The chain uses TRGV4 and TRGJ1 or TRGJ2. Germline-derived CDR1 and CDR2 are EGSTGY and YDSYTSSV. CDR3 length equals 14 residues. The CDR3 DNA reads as TGTGCCACCTGGGATGGGCAGAATTATTATAAAAAACTCTTT. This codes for CATWDGQNYYKKLF.

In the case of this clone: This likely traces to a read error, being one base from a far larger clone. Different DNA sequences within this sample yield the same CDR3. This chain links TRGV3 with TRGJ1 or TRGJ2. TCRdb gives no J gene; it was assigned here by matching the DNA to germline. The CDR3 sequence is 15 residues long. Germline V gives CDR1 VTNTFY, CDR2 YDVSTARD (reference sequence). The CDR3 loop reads CATWAKGPNYYKKLF. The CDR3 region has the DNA TGCGCCACCTGGGCCAAGGGGCCGAATTATTATAAGAAACTCTTT.

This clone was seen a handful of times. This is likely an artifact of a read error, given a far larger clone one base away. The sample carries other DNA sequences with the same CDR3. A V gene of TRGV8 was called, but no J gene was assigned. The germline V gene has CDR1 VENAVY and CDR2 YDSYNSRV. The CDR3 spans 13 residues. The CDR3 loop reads CATWDLGYYKKLF. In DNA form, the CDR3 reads TGTGCCACCTGGGATTTAGGGTATTATAAGAAGCTCTTT.

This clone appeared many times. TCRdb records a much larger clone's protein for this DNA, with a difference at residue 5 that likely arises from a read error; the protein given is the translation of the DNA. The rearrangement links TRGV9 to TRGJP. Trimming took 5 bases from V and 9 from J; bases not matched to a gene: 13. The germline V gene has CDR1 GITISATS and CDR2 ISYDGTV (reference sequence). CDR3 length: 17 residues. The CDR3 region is CALWGAGLGLGKKIKVF. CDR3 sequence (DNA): TGTGCCTTGTGGGGGGCAGGTCTTGGGTTGGGCAAAAAAATCAAGGTATTT.

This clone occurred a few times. The CDR3 loop is CATWPQGGYYKKLF. Here the CDR3 DNA reads TGTGCCACCTGGCCCCAGGGGGGTTATTATAAGAAACTCTTT. The chain links TRGV8 to TRGJ1 or TRGJ2. TCRdb leaves out the J gene; it was filled in here by matching the DNA to germline. The CDR3 runs 14 residues. From germline, CDR1 is VENAVY and CDR2 YDSYNSRV. The trim removed 6 bases at V and 3 bases at J, leaving 11 bases unmatched.